This T cell receptor beta chain derives from a study of OX40 agonist ivuxolimab in advanced cancers. On the study more broadly: The dose-escalation cohort had hepatocellular carcinoma, melanoma, renal cell or head and neck cancer. Study-wide findings and caveats: CD8+ T cells showed, on average, more clonal expansion than CD4+ cells. In the 0.1 to 3.0 mg/kg range, CD4+ and CD8+ blood T cells had expanded clonally by week 6.

Using immunoSEQ multiplex PCR, the repertoire was profiled, and TCRdb retains in-frame clones only, with some absent. In the table there are fewer than 50,000 clones, more than 80% of which are singletons. Any history of autoimmune disease or systemic immunosuppression disqualified patients. This CDR3 is 12 amino acids long. V lost 6 bases to trimming and J lost 3 bases, with 8 bases between them. The germline gives CDR1 MNHEY, CDR2 SVGAGI. Of note for this clone: Antigen: not known.

The TCR comes from an adult with an advanced solid tumor such as melanoma, head and neck, liver or kidney cancer. The sequenced sample was CD4+ or CD8+ T cells sorted from blood, obtained in a trial of the OX40 agonist ivuxolimab. The chain is built from TRBV6-5 and TRBJ1-2, with a weak D call TRBD1 (5 bases). CDR3 in amino acids: CASSDSYYGYTF. CDR3 DNA sequence: TGTGCCAGCAGCGACAGTTACTATGGCTACACCTTC.